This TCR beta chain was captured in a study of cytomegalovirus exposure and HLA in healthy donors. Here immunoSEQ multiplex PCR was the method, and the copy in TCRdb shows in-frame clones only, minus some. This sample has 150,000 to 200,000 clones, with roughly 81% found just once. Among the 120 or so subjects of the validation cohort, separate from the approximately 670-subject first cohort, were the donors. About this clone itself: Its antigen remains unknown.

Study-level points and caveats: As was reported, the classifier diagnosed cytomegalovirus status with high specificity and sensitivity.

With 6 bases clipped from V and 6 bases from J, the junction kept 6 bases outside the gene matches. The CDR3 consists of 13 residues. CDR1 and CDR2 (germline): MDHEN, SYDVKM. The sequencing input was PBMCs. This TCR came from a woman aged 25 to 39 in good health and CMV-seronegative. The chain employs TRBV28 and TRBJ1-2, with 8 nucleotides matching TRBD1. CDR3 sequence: CASSPGQGDGYTF. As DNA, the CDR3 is TGTGCCAGCAGCCCCGGACAGGGAGATGGCTACACCTTC.